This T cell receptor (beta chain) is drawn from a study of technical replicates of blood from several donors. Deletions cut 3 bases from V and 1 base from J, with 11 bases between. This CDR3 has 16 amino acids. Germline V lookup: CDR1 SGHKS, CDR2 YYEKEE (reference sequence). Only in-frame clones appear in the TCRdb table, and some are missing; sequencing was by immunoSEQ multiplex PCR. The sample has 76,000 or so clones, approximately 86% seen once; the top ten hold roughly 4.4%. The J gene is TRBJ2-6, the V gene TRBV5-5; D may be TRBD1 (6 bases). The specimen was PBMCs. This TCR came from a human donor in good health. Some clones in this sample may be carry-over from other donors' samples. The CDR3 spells CASSYHRVSGANVLTF. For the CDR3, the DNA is TGTGCCAGCAGCTACCACAGGGTGTCTGGGGCCAACGTCCTGACTTTC.